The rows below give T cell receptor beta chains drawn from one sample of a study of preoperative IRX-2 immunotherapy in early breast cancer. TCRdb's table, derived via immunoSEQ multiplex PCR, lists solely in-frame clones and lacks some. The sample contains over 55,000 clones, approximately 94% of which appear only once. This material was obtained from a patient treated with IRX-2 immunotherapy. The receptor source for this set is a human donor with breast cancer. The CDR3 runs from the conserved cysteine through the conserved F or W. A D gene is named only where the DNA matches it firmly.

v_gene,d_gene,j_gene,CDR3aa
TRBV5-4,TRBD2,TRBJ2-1,CASSLAASGSGSNEQFF
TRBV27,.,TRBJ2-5,CASSSTLSPGGTQYF
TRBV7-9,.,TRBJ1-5,CASSGRNHQPQHF
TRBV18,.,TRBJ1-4,CASSPQPGGNEKLFF
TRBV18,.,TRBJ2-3,CASSPPSTDTQYF
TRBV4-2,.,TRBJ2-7,CASSQDFLDESYEQYF
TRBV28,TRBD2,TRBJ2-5,CASSSGGSQETQYF
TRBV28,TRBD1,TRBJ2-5,CASIPAGGEETQYF
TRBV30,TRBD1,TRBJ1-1,CAWSVTGGTEAFF
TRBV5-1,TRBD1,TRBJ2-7,CASSGTGTYEQYF
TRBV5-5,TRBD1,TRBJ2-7,CASSQGQGVGEQYF
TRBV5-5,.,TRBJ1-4,CASSLPGDNEKLFF
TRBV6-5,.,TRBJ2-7,CASGRFGSYEQYF
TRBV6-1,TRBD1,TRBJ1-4,CASSERGRGQLEKLFF
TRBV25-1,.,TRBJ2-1,CASSIQGRAYNEQFF
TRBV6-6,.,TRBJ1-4,CASSVLGAEKLFF
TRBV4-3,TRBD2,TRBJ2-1,CASSQGTSAPYNEQFF
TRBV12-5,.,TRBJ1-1,CASGPDGGAAEAFF
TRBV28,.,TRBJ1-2,CASSPPFRVQNYGYTF
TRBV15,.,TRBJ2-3,CATQGGHSTDTQYF
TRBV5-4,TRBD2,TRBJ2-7,CASSLDRGGGSYEQYF
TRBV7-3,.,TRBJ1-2,CASSSRQRYGYTF
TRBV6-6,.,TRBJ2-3,CASSKKTLYTDTQYF
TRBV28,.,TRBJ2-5,CASMWGLQETQYF
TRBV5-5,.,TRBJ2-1,CASSLRQNNEQFF
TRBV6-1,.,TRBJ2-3,CASSHVGVQQDTQYF
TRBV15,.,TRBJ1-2,CATSRDAPYGYTF
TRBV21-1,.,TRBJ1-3,CASSKNSGGWGNTIYF
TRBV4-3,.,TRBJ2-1,CASSQDRGGLRNEQFF
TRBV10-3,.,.,CAISDQSERVYEQYF
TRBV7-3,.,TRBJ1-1,CASSPWRHGNTEAFF
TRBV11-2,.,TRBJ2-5,CASSQRLGGYGETQYF
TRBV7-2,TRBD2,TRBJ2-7,CASSLGAGGIYEQYF
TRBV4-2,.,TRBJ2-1,CASSQDPGLSYNEQFF
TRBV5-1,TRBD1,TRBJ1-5,CASSYGQGGQPQHF
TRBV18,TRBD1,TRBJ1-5,CASSPGTDQPQHF
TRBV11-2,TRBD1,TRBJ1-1,CASSLAGGQGEAFF
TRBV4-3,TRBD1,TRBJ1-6,CASAPAGGFSPLHF
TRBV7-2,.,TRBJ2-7,CASSPEVVREQYF
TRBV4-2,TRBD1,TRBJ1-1,CASSQVAGGGVNTEAFF
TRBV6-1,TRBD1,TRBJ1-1,CASSEWTGRSTEAFF